These 10 T cell receptor beta chains were sequenced from one sample in a study of regulatory T cells in long-lasting Graves disease. Arm-PCR of CDR3 regions and iRepertoire HTBI primers were the basis on which TCR beta libraries were built. A single record per CDR3 protein comes from TCRdb applying MiXCR to the multiplex PCR reads. This repertoire shows 600,000 to 650,000 distinct CDR3 sequences, less than 20% found once; its top ten account for approximately 20%. Time point of the sample: newly diagnosed GD, antithyroid drugs for less than 3 months. Scientists built the TCR library using RNA that was extracted from PBMCs. A further study also used this sample, focusing on T cells in Graves' hyperthyroidism and ophthalmopathy.

The starting material was peripheral blood mononuclear cells (PBMCs), obtained at new diagnosis, from a patient treated with antithyroid drugs. The receptors come from a woman aged 25-40 years with Graves disease.

The chain combines TRBV7-2 with TRBJ1-6; 7 nucleotides line up with TRBD1. The junction had 14 bases not matched to a gene; V was cut back by 3 bases and J by 9 bases. CDR1 is SGHTA, CDR2 FQGNSA, per germline. The CDR3 extends over 17 amino acids. CDR3 in DNA: TGTGCCAGCAGCTTCACAGCTAATCGACAGGGAAGTTCACCCCTCCACTTT. It codes for CASSFTANRQGSSPLHF.

This rearrangement joins TRBV4-1 to TRBJ2-2; 11 nucleotides match TRBD2. Per the germline V gene, CDR1 is MGHRA and CDR2 is YSYEKL. The CDR3 has 18 amino acids. The trim removed 0 bases at V and 4 bases at J, leaving 7 bases unmatched. The CDR3: CASSQDIMLAGGTGELFF. In nucleotides, the CDR3 is TGCGCCAGCAGCCAAGATATCATGCTAGCGGGAGGCACCGGGGAGCTGTTTTTT.

This clonotype was counted many times. The chain is built from TRBV11-2 and TRBJ2-7, with no clear D. From germline, CDR1 is SGHAT and CDR2 FQNNGV. The CDR3 is made up of 14 amino acids. Trimming took off 1 base at V and 2 bases at J, with 9 bases between the two ends. CDR3 DNA sequence: TGTGCCAGCAGCTTAGTTGGAACCGCCTACGAGCAGTACTTC. Translation gives CASSLVGTAYEQYF.

This clonotype has only a few counts. The rearrangement uses TRBV7-9 and TRBJ2-7; D might be TRBD1 (5 bases). The CDR3 is 16 amino acids. The germline V gene has CDR1 SEHNR and CDR2 FQNEAQ (reference sequence). The V end was cut by 5 bases, the J end by 0 bases, with 17 bases between. The CDR3 loop is CASSPRPRQHSYEQYF. The CDR3 DNA is TGTGCCAGCAGCCCTCGTCCGAGACAGCACTCCTACGAGCAGTACTTC.

Remarks on this clonotype: This clone may be a read error of a much larger clone one base away. The chain combines TRBV12-3 or TRBV12-4 with TRBJ2-1; maybe TRBD2 (6 bases). The tail of the sequence fits TRBJ2-5 better, so the J call may be wrong. The CDR3 is made up of 15 amino acids. This CDR3 reads CASSEGKLASGTQYF. The CDR3 nucleotides read TGTGCCAGCAGTGAGGGGAAACTAGCCTCCGGGACCCAGTACTTC.

This chain connects TRBV10-3 to TRBJ2-7; tentatively, D is TRBD1 or TRBD2 (5 bases each). V was trimmed by 8 bases and J by 5 bases, leaving 13 bases between them. The CDR3 runs 12 residues. Germline values: CDR1 ENHRY, CDR2 SYGVKD. In DNA form, the CDR3 reads TGTGCCATCGCCGTATTGGGGGACGAGCAGTACTTC. This codes for CAIAVLGDEQYF.

The genes are TRBV28 and TRBJ2-2; 8 positions agree with TRBD2. From germline, CDR1 is MDHEN and CDR2 SYDVKM. The ends lost 2 bases at V and 5 bases at J; junction bases unmatched: 4. The CDR3 length is 15 residues. As DNA, the CDR3 is TGTGCCAGCAGTTTAGGGGGCGGGAGGACCGGGGAGCTGTTTTTT. It codes for CASSLGGGRTGELFF.

This clonotype was seen more than once but under ten times. V is TRBV2 and J is TRBJ2-4; TRBD2 matches at 9 bases. The CDR3 has 16 residues. Germline CDR1 and CDR2: SNHLY and FYNNEI. Unmatched junction bases numbered 8, after V lost 2 bases and J lost 6 bases. CDR3 nucleotide sequence: TGTGCCAGCAGTGAACGGCGGGAGGGCCGCGTAAACATTCAGTACTTC. This gives the protein CASSERREGRVNIQYF.

This clonotype has a count of ten or more. The chain is built from TRBV6-1 and TRBJ1-5; 8 bases are a match to TRBD1. CDR1 is MNHNS and CDR2 is SASEGT in the germline V gene. This CDR3 comprises 13 residues. V trimming: 7 bases; J trimming: 4 bases; junction bases outside the gene matches: 3. CDR3 bases: TGTGCCAGCACAGGGGGCGGGAATCAGCCCCAGCATTTT. This encodes CASTGGGNQPQHF.

As concerns this clonotype: This may be a read error: a much more frequent sequence differs by one nucleotide. The chain joins TRBV2 to TRBJ2-1; D remains ambiguous. CDR3 length: 12 amino acids. V lost 10 bases and J lost 4, with 11 bases in between. From germline, CDR1 is SNHLY and CDR2 FYNNEI. The CDR3 spells CATRSRYNEQFF. CDR3 in DNA: TGTGCCACCAGGTCTAGGTACAATGAGCAGTTCTTC.